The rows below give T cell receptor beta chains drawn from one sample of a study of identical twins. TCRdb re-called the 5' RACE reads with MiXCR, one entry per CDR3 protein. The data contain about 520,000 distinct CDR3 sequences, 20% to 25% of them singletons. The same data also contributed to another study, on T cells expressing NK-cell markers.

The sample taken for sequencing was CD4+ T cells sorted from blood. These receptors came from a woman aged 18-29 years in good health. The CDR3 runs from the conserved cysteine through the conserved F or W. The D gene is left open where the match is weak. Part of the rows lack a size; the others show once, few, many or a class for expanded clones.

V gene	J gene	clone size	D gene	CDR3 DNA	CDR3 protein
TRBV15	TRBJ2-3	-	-	TGTGCCAGCAGAGACCAGGGCGGCGCAGATACGCAGTATTTT	CASRDQGGADTQYF
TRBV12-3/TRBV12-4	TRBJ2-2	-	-	TGTACCTGCAGTTTATCTAGAACGGGATTGGGGAAGAACACCGGGGAGCTGTTTTTT	CTCSLSRTGLGKNTGELFF
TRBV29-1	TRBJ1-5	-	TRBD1	TGCAGCGTTGGACAGGGGGCAGGGCAGCCCCAGCATTTT	CSVGQGAGQPQHF
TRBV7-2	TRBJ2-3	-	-	TGTGCCAGCAGCCGGGTCCCCCGGGTAGATACGCAGTATTTT	CASSRVPRVDTQYF
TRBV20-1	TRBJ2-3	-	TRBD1	TGCAGTGCCCGACAGAGGACAGGGGCCCCAGATACGCAGTATTTT	CSARQRTGAPDTQYF
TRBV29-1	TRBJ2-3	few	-	TGCAGCGTTCGGAGGGGGAGAGACGGCGATACGCAGTATTTT	CSVRRGRDGDTQYF
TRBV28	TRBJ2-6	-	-	TGTGCCAGCAGTTTATCGGCGGGGGGGGCCAACGTCCTGACTTTC	CASSLSAGGANVLTF
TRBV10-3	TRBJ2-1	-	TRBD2	TGTGCCATCTTTCAGCGGGAGTATAATGAGCAGTTCTTC	CAIFQREYNEQFF
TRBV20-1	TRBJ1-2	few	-	TGCAGTGCTGAAAGAGCTAACTATGGCTACACCTTC	CSAERANYGYTF
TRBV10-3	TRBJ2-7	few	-	TGTGCCATCAGTCTGGGTGGCGACGAGCAGTACTTC	CAISLGGDEQYF
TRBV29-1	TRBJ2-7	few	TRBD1	TGCAGCGTGGGACAGGGCCGAGGTTACGAGCAGTACTTC	CSVGQGRGYEQYF
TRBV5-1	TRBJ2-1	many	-	TGCGCCAGCAGCTTGGAGGCCCGGGGTGAGCAGTTCTTC	CASSLEARGEQFF
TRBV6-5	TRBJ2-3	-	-	TGTGCCAGCAGTTACCCGAGCAGGGGAGGCGGTACGCAGTATTTT	CASSYPSRGGGTQYF
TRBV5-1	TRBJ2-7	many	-	TGTGCCAGCAGCCTCAGGGGATTGGAGCAGTACTTC	CASSLRGLEQYF
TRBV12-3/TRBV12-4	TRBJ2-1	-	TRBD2	TGTGCCAGCCGACTAGCGGGGGGCCCCTACAATGAGCAGTTCTTC	CASRLAGGPYNEQFF
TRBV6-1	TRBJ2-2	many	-	TGTGCCAGCACCCCACGGCTCGAATTGTCTTACACCGGGGAGCTGTTTTTT	CASTPRLELSYTGELFF
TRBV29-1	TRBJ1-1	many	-	TGCAGCGTTGGTACAGTGAACACTGAAGCTTTCTTT	CSVGTVNTEAFF
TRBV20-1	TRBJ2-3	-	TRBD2	TGCAGTGCTATCCGGCTAGCGGGGCGTGTTGATACGCAGTATTTT	CSAIRLAGRVDTQYF
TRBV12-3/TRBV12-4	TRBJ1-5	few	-	TGTGCCAGCAGTGCCCGGTCGGGGGAGAATCAGCCCCAGCATTTT	CASSARSGENQPQHF
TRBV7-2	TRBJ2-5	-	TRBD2	TGTGCCAGCTCCTTACTGCTAGCGGTACCAGAGACCCAGTACTTC	CASSLLLAVPETQYF
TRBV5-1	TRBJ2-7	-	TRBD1	TGCGCCAGCAACCGGGGGACAGGGAACGAGCAGTACTTC	CASNRGTGNEQYF
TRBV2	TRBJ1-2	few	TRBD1	TGTGCCGGTTGGGACAGGAACTATGGCTACACCTTC	CAGWDRNYGYTF
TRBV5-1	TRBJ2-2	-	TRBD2	TGCGCCAGCAGCTTTGGTAGCGGGAACGCCGGGGAGCTGTTTTTT	CASSFGSGNAGELFF
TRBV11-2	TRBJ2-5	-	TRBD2	TGTGCCAGCAGCTCCCTTTCCAGCGGGGTTGGGACCCAGTACTTC	CASSSLSSGVGTQYF
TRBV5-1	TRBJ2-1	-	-	TGCGCCAGCAGCGGGGACGGTGGTGAGCAGTTCTTC	CASSGDGGEQFF
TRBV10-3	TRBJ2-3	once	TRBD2	TGTGCCATCAGTGCGGAGCGGGGGATAAGAGATACGCAGTATTTT	CAISAERGIRDTQYF
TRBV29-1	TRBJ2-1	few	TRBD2	TGCAGCGTTGACACGGGAGGGCACAATGAGCAGTTCTTC	CSVDTGGHNEQFF
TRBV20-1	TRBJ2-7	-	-	TGCAGTGCTGGGCGGGGCCTGGGGGAGCAGTACTTC	CSAGRGLGEQYF
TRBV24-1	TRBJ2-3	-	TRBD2	TGTGCCACCAGTGATGGGACTAGCGGTTACCCAGATACGCAGTATTTT	CATSDGTSGYPDTQYF
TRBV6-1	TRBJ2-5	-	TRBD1	TGTGCCAGCAGTAGGGACAGCCAGTACCAAGAGACCCAGTACTTC	CASSRDSQYQETQYF
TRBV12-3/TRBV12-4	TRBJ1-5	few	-	TGTGCCTCAAAAGGGGTGCGGGGGGAAGGCAATCAGCCCCAGCATTTT	CASKGVRGEGNQPQHF
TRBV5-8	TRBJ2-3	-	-	TGTGCCAGCAGCTTAGGACTGACTTACACAGATACGCAGTATTTT	CASSLGLTYTDTQYF
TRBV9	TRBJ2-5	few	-	TGTGCCAGCAGCGTTCTGCCGGGCGGGCGAGGGGAGACCCAGTACTTC	CASSVLPGGRGETQYF
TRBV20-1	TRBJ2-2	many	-	TGCAGTGCTAGGGGCACCGGGGAGCTGTTTTTT	CSARGTGELFF
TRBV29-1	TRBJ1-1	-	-	TGCAGCACTCGCCTGACTGAAGCTTTCTTT	CSTRLTEAFF
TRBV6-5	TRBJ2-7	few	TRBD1	TGTGCCAGCAGTTACGCCGGGACAGGGGTCGAGCAGTACTTC	CASSYAGTGVEQYF
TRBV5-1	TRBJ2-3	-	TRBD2	TGCGCCAGCAAAACCGGGACTAGCGGGAGCTTGGAAACAGATACGCAGTATTTT	CASKTGTSGSLETDTQYF
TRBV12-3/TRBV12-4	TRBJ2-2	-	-	TGTGCCAGCAGTCCCCCCCGGCGGCTGAATACCGGGGAGCTGTTTTTT	CASSPPRRLNTGELFF
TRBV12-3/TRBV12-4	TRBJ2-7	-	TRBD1	TGTGCCAGCAGTTGGGGACAGGCGAGCTCCTACGAGCAGTACTTC	CASSWGQASSYEQYF
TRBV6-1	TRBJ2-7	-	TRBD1	TGTGCCAGCAGGCCACCGGGACAGGGGAAACACGAGCAGTACTTC	CASRPPGQGKHEQYF
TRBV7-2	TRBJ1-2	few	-	TGTGCCATTTCGGACATCCGAGGGAACTATGGCTACACCTTC	CAISDIRGNYGYTF
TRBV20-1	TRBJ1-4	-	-	TGCAGTGCTAGGGGCAGGAGAAATGAAAAACTGTTTTTT	CSARGRRNEKLFF
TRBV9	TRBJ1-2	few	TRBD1	TGTGCCAGCAGCGTAGAGGGGAGGGGTTCACAGGGGCATCGAGGTGGCTACACCTTC	CASSVEGRGSQGHRGGYTF
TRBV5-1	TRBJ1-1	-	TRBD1	TGCGCCAGCAGCTCACAGGGGGCCAAAAGCCACACTGAAGCTTTCTTT	CASSSQGAKSHTEAFF
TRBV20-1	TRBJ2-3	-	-	TGCAGTGCTAAGAGTATAAGTAAAGATACGCAGTATTTT	CSAKSISKDTQYF
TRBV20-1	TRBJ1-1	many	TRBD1	TGCAGTGCCCTATCACAGGGGTTTGCCACTGAAGCTTTCTTT	CSALSQGFATEAFF
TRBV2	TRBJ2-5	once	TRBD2	TGTGCCAGCAGCCGACTAGCGGAGACCCAGTACTTC	CASSRLAETQYF
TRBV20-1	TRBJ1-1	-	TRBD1	TGCAGTGCAACTCAGGGGGGGCGAAGCACTGAAGCTTTCTTT	CSATQGGRSTEAFF
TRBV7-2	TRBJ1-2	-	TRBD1	TGTGCCAGCAGCTTCCTTTGGACAGGGGACGGCTACACCTTC	CASSFLWTGDGYTF
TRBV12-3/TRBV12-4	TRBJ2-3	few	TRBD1	TGTGCCAGCACTTATTGGAGGACAGGGGGCACAGATACGCAGTATTTT	CASTYWRTGGTDTQYF
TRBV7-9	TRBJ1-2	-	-	TGTGCCAGCAGCTTAAGGCAGGGTTACAATGGCTACACCTTC	CASSLRQGYNGYTF
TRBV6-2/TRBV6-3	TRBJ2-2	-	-	TGTGCCAGCAGTTACTCACTAGACACCGGGGAGCTGTTTTTT	CASSYSLDTGELFF
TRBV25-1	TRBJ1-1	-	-	TGTGCCAGCATTGTGGATACTGAAGCTTTCTTT	CASIVDTEAFF
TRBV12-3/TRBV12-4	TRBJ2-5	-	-	TGTGCCAGCAGTTTTCCCGGGAAGACCCAGTACTTC	CASSFPGKTQYF
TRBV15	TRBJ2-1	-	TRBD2	TGTGCCACCAGCAGAGCTCTAGCGGGAGGGGACAATGAGCAGTTCTTC	CATSRALAGGDNEQFF